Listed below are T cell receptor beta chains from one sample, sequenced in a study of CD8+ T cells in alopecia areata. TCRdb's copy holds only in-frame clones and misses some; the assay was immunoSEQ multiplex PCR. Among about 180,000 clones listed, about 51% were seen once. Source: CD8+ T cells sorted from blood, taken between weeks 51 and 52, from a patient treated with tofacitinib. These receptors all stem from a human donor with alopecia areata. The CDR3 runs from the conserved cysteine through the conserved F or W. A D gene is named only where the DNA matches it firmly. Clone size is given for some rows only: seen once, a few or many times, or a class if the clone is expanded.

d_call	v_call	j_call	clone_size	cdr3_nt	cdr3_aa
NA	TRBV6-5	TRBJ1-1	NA	TGTGCCAGCAGTTACGCGCCGGGGATAAACACTGAAGCTTTCTTT	CASSYAPGINTEAFF
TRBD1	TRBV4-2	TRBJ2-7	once	TGTGCCAGCAGCCAAGTGGGGACAGGGACCTACGAGCAGTACTTC	CASSQVGTGTYEQYF
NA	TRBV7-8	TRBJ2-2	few	TGTGCCAGCAGCTTAGCTCGGGACGGATGGGGGGAGCTGTTTTTT	CASSLARDGWGELFF
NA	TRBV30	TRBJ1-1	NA	TGTGCCTGGAGCGGGGATGGTATAACTGAAGCTTTCTTT	CAWSGDGITEAFF
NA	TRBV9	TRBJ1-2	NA	TGTGCCAGCAGTCGGGGGGGCTCGAACTATGGCTACACCTTC	CASSRGGSNYGYTF
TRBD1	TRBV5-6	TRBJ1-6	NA	TGTGCCAGCAGCGCGAGGGACAGGGCTTCTAATTCACCCCTCCACTTT	CASSARDRASNSPLHF
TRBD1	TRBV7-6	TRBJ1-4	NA	TGTGCCAGCAGCTTCACAGGGGAAGAAAAACTGTTTTTT	CASSFTGEEKLFF
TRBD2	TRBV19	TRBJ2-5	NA	TGTGCCAGTAGTATAGGCCCCTTGACTAGCGAAACTTGGGAGACCCAGTACTTC	CASSIGPLTSETWETQYF
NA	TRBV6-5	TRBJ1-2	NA	TGTGCCAGCAGTCCCCGACACGAAGACTATGGCTACACCTTC	CASSPRHEDYGYTF
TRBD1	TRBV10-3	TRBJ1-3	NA	TGTGCCATCAGGTCCGGGACAGGGGCGAGTAAGGGAGACACCATATATTTT	CAIRSGTGASKGDTIYF
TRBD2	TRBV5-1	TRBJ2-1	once	TGCGCCAGCAGCTTGTTTAGCGGGGGGTACAATGAGCAGTTCTTC	CASSLFSGGYNEQFF
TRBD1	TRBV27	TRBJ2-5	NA	TGTGCCAGCAGCATCGGACAGGGATGGGAGACCCAGTACTTC	CASSIGQGWETQYF
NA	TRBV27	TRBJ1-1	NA	TGTGCCAGCAGTCCCAGGGAGTGGCACACTGAAGCTTTCTTT	CASSPREWHTEAFF
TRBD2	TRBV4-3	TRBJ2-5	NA	TGCGCCAGCAGCCAAAACGGACTAGCGGGTTCCCAAGAGACCCAGTACTTC	CASSQNGLAGSQETQYF
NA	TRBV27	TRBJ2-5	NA	TGTGCCAGCAGTTTTGGGCAGCAAGAGACCCAGTACTTC	CASSFGQQETQYF
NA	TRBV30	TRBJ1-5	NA	TGTGCCTGGGGTTATAGCAATCAGCCCCAGCATTTT	CAWGYSNQPQHF
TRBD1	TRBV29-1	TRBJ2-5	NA	TGCAGCGTTGAACACAGGGGGAGAGAGACCCAGTACTTC	CSVEHRGRETQYF
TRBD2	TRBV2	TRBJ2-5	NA	TGTGCCAGCAGGTCTCGACTAGCGGGGGAAGAGACCCAGTACTTC	CASRSRLAGEETQYF
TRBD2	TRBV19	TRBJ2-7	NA	TGTGCCAGTAGTACCCTAGCGGGGGGCCATCTTGAGCAGTACTTC	CASSTLAGGHLEQYF
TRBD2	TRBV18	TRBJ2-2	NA	TGTGCCAGCTCACCATTGGTAGCGGGGGAGACCGGGGAGCTGTTTTTT	CASSPLVAGETGELFF
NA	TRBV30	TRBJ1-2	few	TGTGCCTGGAACCTCGGTTATGGCTACACCTTC	CAWNLGYGYTF
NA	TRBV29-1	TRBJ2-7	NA	TGCAGCGTTGTCGACTACGAGCAGTACTTC	CSVVDYEQYF
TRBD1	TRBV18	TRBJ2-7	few	TGTGCCAGCTCACTGGCCGCTTCCGGGACAGGGGTCACCTACGAGCAGTACTTC	CASSLAASGTGVTYEQYF
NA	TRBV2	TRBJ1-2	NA	TGTGCCAGCGGGTGGACAGCAAATGGCTACACCTTC	CASGWTANGYTF
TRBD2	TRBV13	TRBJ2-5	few	TGTGCCAGCATGGCGGCTAGCGGGCCGCAAGAGACCCAGTACTTC	CASMAASGPQETQYF
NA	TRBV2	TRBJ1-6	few	TGTGCCAGCAGCGTAGGATTTGGGGGAGAATCACCCCTCCACTTT	CASSVGFGGESPLHF
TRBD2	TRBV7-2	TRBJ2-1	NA	TGTGCCAGCAGCTTAGATCCGGGGGGAGGCTACAATGAGCAGTTCTTC	CASSLDPGGGYNEQFF
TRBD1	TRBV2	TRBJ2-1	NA	TGTGCCAGCAGGGCCGGGACAGGAGTCTACAATGAGCAGTTCTTC	CASRAGTGVYNEQFF
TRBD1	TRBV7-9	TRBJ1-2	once	TGTGCCAGCAGCCCCGAACCAGGACAGGGGAAGGGTTACTATGGCTACACCTTC	CASSPEPGQGKGYYGYTF
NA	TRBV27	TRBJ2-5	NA	TGTGCCACCAGTCAATCCGTGAGGGCAGAGACCCAGTACTTC	CATSQSVRAETQYF
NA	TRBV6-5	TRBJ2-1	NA	TGTGCCAGCAGTCACGCGGGTGGTGAGCAGTTCTTC	CASSHAGGEQFF
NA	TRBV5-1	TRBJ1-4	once	TGCGCCAGCAGCCCAGCGTTCTCAACTAATGAAAAACTGTTTTTT	CASSPAFSTNEKLFF
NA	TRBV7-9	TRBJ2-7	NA	TGTGCCAGCAGAAGAGGGACAAGCTCCTACGAGCAGTACTTC	CASRRGTSSYEQYF
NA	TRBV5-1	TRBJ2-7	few	TGCGCCAGCAGCTGGGGGACAAAATACGAGCAGTACTTC	CASSWGTKYEQYF
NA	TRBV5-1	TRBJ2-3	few	TGCGCCAGCAGCTTGCAGGGGATTACAGGAGATACGCAGTATTTT	CASSLQGITGDTQYF
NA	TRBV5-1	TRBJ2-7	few	TGCGCCAGCAGCCTGGGACAGACTAGCTCCTACGAGCAGTACTTC	CASSLGQTSSYEQYF
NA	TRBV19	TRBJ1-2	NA	TGTGCCAGTAGTAGATCGGACAGAACTAACTATGGCTACACCTTC	CASSRSDRTNYGYTF
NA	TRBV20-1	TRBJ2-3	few	TGCAGTGGGACTATAGATACGCAGTATTTT	CSGTIDTQYF
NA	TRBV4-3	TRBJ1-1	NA	TGCGCCAGCAGCCGCCAGCTAGGGATGAACACTGAAGCTTTCTTT	CASSRQLGMNTEAFF
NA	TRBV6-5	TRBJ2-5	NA	TGTGCCAGCAGTTACGGATTAGAAGAAGAGACCCAGTACTTC	CASSYGLEEETQYF
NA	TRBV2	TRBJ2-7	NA	TGTGCCAGCAGTCCCAGGGGGGGGCAATACCCCTACGAGCAGTACTTC	CASSPRGGQYPYEQYF
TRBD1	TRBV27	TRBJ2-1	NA	TGTGCCAGCAGTCCCGGACAGGACAATGAGCAGTTCTTC	CASSPGQDNEQFF
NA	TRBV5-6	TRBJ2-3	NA	TGTGCCAGCAGCTTGGAGTTAACAGATACGCAGTATTTT	CASSLELTDTQYF
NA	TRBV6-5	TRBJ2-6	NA	TGTGCCAGCAGTTACATTCCAGGGACTGGGGCCAACGTCCTGACTTTC	CASSYIPGTGANVLTF
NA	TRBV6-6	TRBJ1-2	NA	TGTGCCAGTAAAACTCGGGAGGGAGACTATGGCTACACCTTC	CASKTREGDYGYTF
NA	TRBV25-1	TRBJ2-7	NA	TGTGCCAGCAGTGAGGGGGGGCGTCTTCCCCCCGAGCAGTACTTC	CASSEGGRLPPEQYF
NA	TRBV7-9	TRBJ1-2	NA	TGTGCCAGCAGCTTAGATCGGCAGCCCGTCTATGGCTACACCTTC	CASSLDRQPVYGYTF
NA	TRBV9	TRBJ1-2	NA	TGTGCCAGCAGCGACAGCTATGGCTACACCTTC	CASSDSYGYTF
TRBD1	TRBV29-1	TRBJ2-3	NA	TGCAGCGTATACAGGGGCCCCACAGATACGCAGTATTTT	CSVYRGPTDTQYF